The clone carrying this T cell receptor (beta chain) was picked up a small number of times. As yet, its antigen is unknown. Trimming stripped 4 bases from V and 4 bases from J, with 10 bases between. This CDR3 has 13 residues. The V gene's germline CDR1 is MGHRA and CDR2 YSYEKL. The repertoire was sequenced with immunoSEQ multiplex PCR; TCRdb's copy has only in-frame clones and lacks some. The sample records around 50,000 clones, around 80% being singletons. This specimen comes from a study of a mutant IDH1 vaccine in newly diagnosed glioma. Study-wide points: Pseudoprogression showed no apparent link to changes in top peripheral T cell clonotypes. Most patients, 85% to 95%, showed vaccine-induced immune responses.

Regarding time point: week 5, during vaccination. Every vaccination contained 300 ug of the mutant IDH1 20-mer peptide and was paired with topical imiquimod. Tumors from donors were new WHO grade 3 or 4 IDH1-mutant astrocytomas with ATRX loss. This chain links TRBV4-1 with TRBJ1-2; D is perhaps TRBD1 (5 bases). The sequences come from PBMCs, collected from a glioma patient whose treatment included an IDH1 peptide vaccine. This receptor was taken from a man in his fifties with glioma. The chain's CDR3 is CASSLQGVYGYTF. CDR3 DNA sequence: TGCGCCAGCAGCCTTCAAGGGGTCTATGGCTACACCTTC.